This T cell receptor (beta chain) was captured by sequencing in a study of blood T cell repertoires in COVID-19. The CDR3 length is 13 residues. Looked up from germline, CDR1 is SGDLS and CDR2 is YYNGEE. Trimming shortened V by 4 bases and J by 9 bases, and 11 bases separated the two germline ends. The data were produced by immunoSEQ multiplex PCR, yet TCRdb's version contains in-frame clones alone and is incomplete. The data contain roughly 180,000 clones, 88% of them singletons. Sequences were obtained from peripheral blood. This TCR was sampled from a woman in her 30s with acute or convalescent COVID-19. This sequence joins TRBV9 and TRBJ2-6; TRBD2 is a possible D gene (6 bases). Here the CDR3 DNA reads TGTGCCAGCAGCTACGGGGGTGTCAACGTCCTGACTTTC. Its translation is CASSYGGVNVLTF.